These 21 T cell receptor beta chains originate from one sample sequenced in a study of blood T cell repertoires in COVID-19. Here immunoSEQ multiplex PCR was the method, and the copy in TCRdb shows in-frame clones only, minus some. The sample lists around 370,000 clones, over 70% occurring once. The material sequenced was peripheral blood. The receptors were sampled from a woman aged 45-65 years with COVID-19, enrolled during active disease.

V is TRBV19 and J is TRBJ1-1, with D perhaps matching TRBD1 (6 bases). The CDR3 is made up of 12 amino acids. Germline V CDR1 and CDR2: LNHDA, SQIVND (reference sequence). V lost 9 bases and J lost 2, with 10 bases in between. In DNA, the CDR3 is TGTGCCAGCAGACAGGTTAACACTGAAGCTTTCTTT. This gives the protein CASRQVNTEAFF.

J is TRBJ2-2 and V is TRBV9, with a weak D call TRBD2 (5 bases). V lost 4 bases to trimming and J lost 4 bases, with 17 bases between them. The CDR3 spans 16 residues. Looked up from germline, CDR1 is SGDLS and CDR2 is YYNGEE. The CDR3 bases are TGTGCCAGCAGCCCCCAGTCTGATGCGGGCACCGGGGAGCTGTTTTTT. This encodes CASSPQSDAGTGELFF.

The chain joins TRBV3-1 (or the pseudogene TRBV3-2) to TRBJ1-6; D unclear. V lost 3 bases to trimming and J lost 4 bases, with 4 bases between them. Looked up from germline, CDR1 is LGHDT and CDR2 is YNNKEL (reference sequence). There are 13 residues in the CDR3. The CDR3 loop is CASSQSYNSPLHF. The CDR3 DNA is TGTGCCAGCAGCCAGAGTTATAATTCACCCCTCCACTTT.

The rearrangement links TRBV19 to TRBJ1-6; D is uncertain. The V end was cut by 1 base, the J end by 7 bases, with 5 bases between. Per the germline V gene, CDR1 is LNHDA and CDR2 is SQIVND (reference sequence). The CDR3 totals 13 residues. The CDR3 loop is CASSIGRNSPLHF. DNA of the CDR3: TGTGCCAGTAGTATAGGCCGGAATTCACCCCTCCACTTT.

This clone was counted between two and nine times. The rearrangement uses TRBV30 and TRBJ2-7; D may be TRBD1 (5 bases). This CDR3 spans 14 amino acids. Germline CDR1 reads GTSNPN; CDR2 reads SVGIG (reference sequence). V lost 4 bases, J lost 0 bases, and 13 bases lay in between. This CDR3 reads CAWKWGGASYEQYF. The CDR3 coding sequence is TGTGCCTGGAAATGGGGCGGAGCCTCCTACGAGCAGTACTTC.

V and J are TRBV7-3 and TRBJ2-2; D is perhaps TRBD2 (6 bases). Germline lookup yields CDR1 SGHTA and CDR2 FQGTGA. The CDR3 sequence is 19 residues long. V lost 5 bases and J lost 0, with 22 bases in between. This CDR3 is CASSHTTGLADPNTGELFF. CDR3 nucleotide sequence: TGTGCCAGCAGCCATACGACCGGGTTAGCGGACCCGAACACCGGGGAGCTGTTTTTT. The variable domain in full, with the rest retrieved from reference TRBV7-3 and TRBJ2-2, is GAGVSQTPSNKVTEKGKYVELRCDPISGHTALYWYRQSLGQGPEFLIYFQGTGAADDSGLPNDRFFAVRPEGSVSTLKIQRTERGDSAVYLCASSHTTGLADPNTGELFFGEGSRLTVL.

This chain's CDR3 is CASSLTGGRLSATQYF. CDR3 nucleotide sequence: TGTGCCAGCAGCCTCACTGGCGGGAGGCTGTCGGCTACGCAGTATTTT. This chain links TRBV5-6 with TRBJ2-3; 8 nucleotides align to TRBD2. The CDR3 extends over 16 amino acids. Germline-derived CDR1 and CDR2 are SGHDT and YYEEEE. The V gene end was trimmed by 4 bases and the J gene end by 8 bases; junction bases not matched to a gene: 15.

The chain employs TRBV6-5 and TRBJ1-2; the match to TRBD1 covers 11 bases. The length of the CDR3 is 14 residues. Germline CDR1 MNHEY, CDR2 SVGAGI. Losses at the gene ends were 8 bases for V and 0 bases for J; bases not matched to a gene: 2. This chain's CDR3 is CASGTGGSNYGYTF. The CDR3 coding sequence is TGTGCCAGCGGGACAGGGGGATCTAACTATGGCTACACCTTC.

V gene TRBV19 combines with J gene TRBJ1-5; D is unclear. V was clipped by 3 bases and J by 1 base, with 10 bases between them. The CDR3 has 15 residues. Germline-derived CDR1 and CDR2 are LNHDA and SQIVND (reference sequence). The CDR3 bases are TGTGCCAGTAGTATTTCTTACGGGAGCAATCAGCCCCAGCATTTT. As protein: CASSISYGSNQPQHF.

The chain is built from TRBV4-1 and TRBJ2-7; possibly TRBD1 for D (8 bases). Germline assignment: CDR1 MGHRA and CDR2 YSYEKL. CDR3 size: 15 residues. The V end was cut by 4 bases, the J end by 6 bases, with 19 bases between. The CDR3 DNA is TGCGCCAGCAGCCTACAGGGGGGGACAGGTCTCGAGCAGTACTTC. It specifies CASSLQGGTGLEQYF.

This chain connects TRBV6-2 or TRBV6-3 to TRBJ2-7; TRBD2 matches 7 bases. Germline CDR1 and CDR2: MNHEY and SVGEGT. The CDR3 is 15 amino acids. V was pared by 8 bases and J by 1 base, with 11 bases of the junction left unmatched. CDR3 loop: CASGWRGSKSYEQYF. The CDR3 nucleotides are TGTGCCAGCGGTTGGCGCGGGAGTAAATCCTACGAGCAGTACTTC.

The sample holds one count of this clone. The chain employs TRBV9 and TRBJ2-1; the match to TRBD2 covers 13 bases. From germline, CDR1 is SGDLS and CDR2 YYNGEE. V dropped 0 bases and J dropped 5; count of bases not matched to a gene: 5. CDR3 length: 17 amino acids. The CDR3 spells CASSVVPGLAGNNEQFF. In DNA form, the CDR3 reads TGTGCCAGCAGCGTAGTCCCGGGACTAGCGGGAAACAATGAGCAGTTCTTC.

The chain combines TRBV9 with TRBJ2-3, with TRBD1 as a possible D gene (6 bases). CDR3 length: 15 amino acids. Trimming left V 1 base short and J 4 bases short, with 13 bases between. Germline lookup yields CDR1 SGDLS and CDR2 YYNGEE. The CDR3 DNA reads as TGTGCCAGCAGCGTAACTTGGGACACGTCAGATACGCAGTATTTT. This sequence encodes CASSVTWDTSDTQYF.

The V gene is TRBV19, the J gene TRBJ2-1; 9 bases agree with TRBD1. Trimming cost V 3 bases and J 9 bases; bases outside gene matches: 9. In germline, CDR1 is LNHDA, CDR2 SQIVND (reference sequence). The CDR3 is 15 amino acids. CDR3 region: CASSMTGTGWAEQFF. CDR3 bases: TGTGCCAGTAGTATGACCGGGACAGGGTGGGCTGAGCAGTTCTTC.

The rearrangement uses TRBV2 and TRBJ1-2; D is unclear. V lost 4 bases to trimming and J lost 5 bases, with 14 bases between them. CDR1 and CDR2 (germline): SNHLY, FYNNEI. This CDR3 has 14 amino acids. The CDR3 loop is CASSASGKEYGYTF. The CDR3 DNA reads TGTGCCAGCAGTGCCTCCGGGAAAGAATATGGCTACACCTTC.

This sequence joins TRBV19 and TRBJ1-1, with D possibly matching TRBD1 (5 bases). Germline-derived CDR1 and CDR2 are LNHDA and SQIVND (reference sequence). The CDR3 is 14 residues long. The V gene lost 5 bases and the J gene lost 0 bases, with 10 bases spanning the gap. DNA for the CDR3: TGTGCCAGTAGTGTCCGACAGATGAACACTGAAGCTTTCTTT. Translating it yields CASSVRQMNTEAFF.

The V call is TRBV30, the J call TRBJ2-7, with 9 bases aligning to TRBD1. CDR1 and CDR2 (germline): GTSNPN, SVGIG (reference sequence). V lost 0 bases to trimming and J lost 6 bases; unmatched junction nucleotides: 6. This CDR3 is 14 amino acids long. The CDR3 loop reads CAWSVGTGYIEQYF. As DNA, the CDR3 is TGTGCCTGGAGTGTAGGGACAGGGTATATCGAGCAGTACTTC.

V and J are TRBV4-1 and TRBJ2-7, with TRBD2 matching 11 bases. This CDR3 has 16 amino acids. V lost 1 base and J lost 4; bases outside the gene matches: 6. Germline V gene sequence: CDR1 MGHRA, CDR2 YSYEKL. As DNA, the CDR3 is TGCGCCAGCAGCCAAGGAACGGGACTAGCGGATTACGAGCAGTACTTC. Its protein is CASSQGTGLADYEQYF.

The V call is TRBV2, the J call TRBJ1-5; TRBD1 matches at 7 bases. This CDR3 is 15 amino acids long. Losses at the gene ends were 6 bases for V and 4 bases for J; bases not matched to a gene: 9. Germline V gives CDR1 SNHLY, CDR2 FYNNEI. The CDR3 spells CASSPGTALNQPQHF. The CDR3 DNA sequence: TGTGCCAGCAGCCCGGGGACAGCTCTTAATCAGCCCCAGCATTTT.

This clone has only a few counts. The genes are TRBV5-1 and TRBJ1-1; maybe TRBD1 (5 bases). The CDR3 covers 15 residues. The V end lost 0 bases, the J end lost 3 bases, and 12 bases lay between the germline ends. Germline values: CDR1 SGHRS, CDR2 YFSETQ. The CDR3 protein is CASSLAKGQYTEAFF. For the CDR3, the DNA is TGCGCCAGCAGCTTGGCCAAGGGGCAGTACACTGAAGCTTTCTTT. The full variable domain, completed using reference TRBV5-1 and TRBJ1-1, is KAGVTQTPRYLIKTRGQQVTLSCSPISGHRSVSWYQQTPGQGLQFLFEYFSETQRNKGNFPGRFSGRQFSNSRSEMNVSTLELGDSALYLCASSLAKGQYTEAFFGQGTRLTVV.

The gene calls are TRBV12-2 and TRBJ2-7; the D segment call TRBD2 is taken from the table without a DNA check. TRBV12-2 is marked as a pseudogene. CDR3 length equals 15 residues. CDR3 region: CASRTLAGAAYEQYF. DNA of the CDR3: TGTGCAAGTCGCACCCTAGCGGGGGCCGCCTACGAGCAGTACTTC.